The 8 T cell receptor beta chains below were found in one sample sequenced in a study of T-cell reconstitution after alpha-beta-depleted transplantation in children. Using unique molecular identifiers, the investigators prepared the TCRbeta library. TCRdb reanalysed the PCR reads using MiXCR and keeps one entry per CDR3 protein. The data contain 350,000 to 500,000 distinct CDR3 sequences, over 40% of them singletons. The input for sequencing was PBMCs, taken before TCRalphabeta/CD19-depleted stem cell transplant. The receptors come from a girl under 10 years old with aplastic anemia, due to receive a stem cell transplant.

This clonotype has ten or more counts. The rearrangement uses TRBV5-1 and TRBJ2-1; no firm D call. V was pared by 0 bases and J by 6 bases, with 4 bases between. CDR3 length: 12 amino acids. CDR1 and CDR2 (germline): SGHRS, YFSETQ. The CDR3, as DNA: TGCGCCAGCAGCTTGGCTACCAATGAGCAGTTCTTC. Amino acid sequence: CASSLATNEQFF.

This clonotype was picked up a small number of times. This chain connects TRBV20-1 to TRBJ2-1, with 7 bases aligning to TRBD2. V lost 4 bases, J lost 4 bases, and 10 bases stayed unmatched. The CDR3 spans 15 residues. Germline CDR1 and CDR2: DFQATT and SNEGSKA (reference sequence). The CDR3 spells CSATSRAGVYNEQFF. The CDR3 DNA follows: TGCAGTGCTACCTCTCGGGCGGGAGTATACAATGAGCAGTTCTTC.

This clonotype was seen at least ten times. This chain connects TRBV5-1 to TRBJ2-3; D is ambiguous. The germline V and J ends were trimmed by 0 bases and 15 bases, with 14 bases remaining between them. CDR3 length: 12 amino acids. Germline CDR1 SGHRS, CDR2 YFSETQ. The CDR3, as DNA: TGCGCCAGCAGCTTGGGGGGTCCGCAGTACTATTTT. Amino acids: CASSLGGPQYYF.

The sample holds many counts of this clonotype. The chain carries TRBV20-1 and TRBJ2-4; D is perhaps TRBD1 (5 bases). The germline V gene encodes CDR1 DFQATT and CDR2 SNEGSKA (reference sequence). The CDR3 runs to 15 residues. V was shortened by 3 bases and J by 5 bases, with 17 bases between the two germline ends. Written as DNA, the CDR3 is TGCAGTGCTAGCCCCTTAGGGGAAGGTCAAAACATTCAGTACTTC. It encodes CSASPLGEGQNIQYF.

This clonotype has a handful of counts. This rearrangement joins TRBV7-8 to TRBJ2-7; TRBD2 aligns across 7 bases. After removal of 7 bases from V and 2 bases from J, the junction contained 11 bases not matched to a gene. Looked up from germline, CDR1 is SGHVS and CDR2 is FQNEAQ. The CDR3 covers 15 residues. This CDR3 reads CASNKELAFPYEQYF. DNA for the CDR3: TGTGCCAGCAACAAGGAACTAGCGTTCCCCTACGAGCAGTACTTC.

The chain recombines TRBV28 with TRBJ2-1, with D unresolved. Deletions cut 7 bases from V and 6 bases from J, with 4 bases between. Germline V lookup: CDR1 MDHEN, CDR2 SYDVKM. This CDR3 comprises 10 residues. Written as DNA, the CDR3 is TGTGCCAGCAAAAGCAATGAGCAGTTCTTC. Translation: CASKSNEQFF.

J is TRBJ2-6 and V is TRBV5-1; TRBD2 matches 14 bases. Looked up from germline, CDR1 is SGHRS and CDR2 is YFSETQ. This CDR3 is 22 amino acids long. V lost 3 bases and J lost 6; bases outside the gene matches: 20. CDR3 amino acids: CASSSSGRGGGTSGSMANVLTF. CDR3 coding DNA: TGCGCCAGCAGCTCTAGTGGGAGGGGTGGAGGGACTAGCGGGAGCATGGCCAACGTCCTGACTTTC.

This clonotype was seen many times. The chain uses TRBV20-1 and TRBJ1-1, with D possibly being TRBD1 (5 bases). This CDR3 has 15 residues. Trimming took off 1 base at V and 6 bases at J, with 18 bases between the two ends. Germline CDR1 reads DFQATT; CDR2 reads SNEGSKA (reference sequence). The CDR3 DNA is TGCAGTGCTAGAGGGCAGGGTGGGGCTACGGCTGAAGCTTTCTTT. Translation: CSARGQGGATAEAFF.